This T cell receptor beta chain appears in the sequencing data of a study of shared clonotypes between healthy human individuals. The table came from immunoSEQ multiplex PCR; TCRdb's copy has only in-frame clones and leaves some out. The sample has about 680,000 clones, under 95% seen once. Naivety among CD8 cells was defined by CD45RO negativity and positive CCR7 selection, thereby excluding terminally differentiated effector memory CD45RA+ cells. The sample consisted of naive CD8+ T cells sorted from blood. The source of this sequence is a man aged 30-40 years in good health.

This chain's CDR3 is CASSTVDRGYEQYF. The CDR3 DNA reads TGTGCCAGCAGTACTGTTGACAGGGGCTACGAGCAGTACTTC. The rearrangement links TRBV7-9 to TRBJ2-7, with TRBD1 matching over 8 bases. Trimming took 6 bases from V and 3 from J; bases not matched to a gene: 7. This CDR3 has 14 amino acids. From germline, CDR1 is SEHNR and CDR2 FQNEAQ (reference sequence).